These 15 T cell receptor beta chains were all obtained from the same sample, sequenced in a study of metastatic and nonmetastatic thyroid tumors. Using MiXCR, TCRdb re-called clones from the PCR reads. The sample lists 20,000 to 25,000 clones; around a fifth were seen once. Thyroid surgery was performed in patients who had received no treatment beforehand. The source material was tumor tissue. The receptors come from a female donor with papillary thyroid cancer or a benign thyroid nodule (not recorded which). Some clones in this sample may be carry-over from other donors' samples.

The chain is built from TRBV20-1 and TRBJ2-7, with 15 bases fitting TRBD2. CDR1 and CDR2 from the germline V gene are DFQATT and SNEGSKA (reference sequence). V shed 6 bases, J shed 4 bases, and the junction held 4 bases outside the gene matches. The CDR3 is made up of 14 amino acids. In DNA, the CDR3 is TGCAGTGCCCTGGGACTAGCGGGAGGATACGAGCAGTACTTC. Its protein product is CSALGLAGGYEQYF.

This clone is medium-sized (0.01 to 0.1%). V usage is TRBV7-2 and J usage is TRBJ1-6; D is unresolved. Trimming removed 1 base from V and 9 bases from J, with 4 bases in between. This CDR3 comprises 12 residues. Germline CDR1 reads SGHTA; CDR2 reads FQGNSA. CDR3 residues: CASSLVFSPLHF. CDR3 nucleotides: TGTGCCAGCAGCTTAGTTTTTTCACCCCTCCACTTT.

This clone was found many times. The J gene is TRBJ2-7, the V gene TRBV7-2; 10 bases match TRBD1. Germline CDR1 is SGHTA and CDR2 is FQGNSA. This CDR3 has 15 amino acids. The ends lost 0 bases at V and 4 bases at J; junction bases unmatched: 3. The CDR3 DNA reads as TGTGCCAGCAGCTTAGCCGGGACAGGGGCTTACGAGCAGTACTTC. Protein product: CASSLAGTGAYEQYF.

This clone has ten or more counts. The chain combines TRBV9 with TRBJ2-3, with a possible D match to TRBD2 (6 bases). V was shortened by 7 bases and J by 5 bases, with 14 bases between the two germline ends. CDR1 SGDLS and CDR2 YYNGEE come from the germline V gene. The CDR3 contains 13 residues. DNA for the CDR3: TGTGCCAGCCACAAGGGAGGACAAGATACGCAGTATTTT. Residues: CASHKGGQDTQYF.

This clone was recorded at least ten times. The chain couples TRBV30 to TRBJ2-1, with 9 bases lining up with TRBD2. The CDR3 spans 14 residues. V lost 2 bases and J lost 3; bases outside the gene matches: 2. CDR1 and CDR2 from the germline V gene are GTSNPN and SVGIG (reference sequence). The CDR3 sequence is CAWSLAGFYNEQFF. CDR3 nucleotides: TGTGCCTGGAGTCTAGCGGGATTCTACAATGAGCAGTTCTTC. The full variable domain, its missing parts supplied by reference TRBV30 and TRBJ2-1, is SQTIHQWPATLVQPVGSPLSLECTVEGTSNPNLYWYRQAAGRGLQLLFYSVGIGQISSEVPQNLSASRPQDRQFILSSKKLLLSDSGFYLCAWSLAGFYNEQFFGPGTRLTVL.

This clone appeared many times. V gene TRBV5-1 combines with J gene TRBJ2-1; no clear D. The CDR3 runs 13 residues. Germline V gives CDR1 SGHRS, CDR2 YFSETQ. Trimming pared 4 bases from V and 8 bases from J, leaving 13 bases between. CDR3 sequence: CASSPDNGYEQFF. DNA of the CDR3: TGCGCCAGCAGCCCTGATAATGGGTATGAGCAGTTCTTC.

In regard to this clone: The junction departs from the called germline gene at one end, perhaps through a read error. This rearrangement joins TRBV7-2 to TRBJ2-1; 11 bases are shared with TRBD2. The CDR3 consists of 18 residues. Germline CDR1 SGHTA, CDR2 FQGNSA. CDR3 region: CASILAILTSGKHNEQFF. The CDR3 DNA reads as TGTGCTAGCATCTTAGCGATTTTGACTAGCGGGAAGCACAATGAGCAGTTCTTC.

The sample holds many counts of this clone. The CDR3 here is CASTLAGPDTQYF. The CDR3 bases are TGTGCCAGCACTTTAGCGGGGCCAGATACGCAGTATTTT. The chain uses TRBV2 and TRBJ2-3, with 8 bases lining up with TRBD2. V was pared by 7 bases and J by 4 bases, with 4 bases of the junction left unmatched. Germline CDR1 is SNHLY and CDR2 is FYNNEI. CDR3 size: 13 residues.

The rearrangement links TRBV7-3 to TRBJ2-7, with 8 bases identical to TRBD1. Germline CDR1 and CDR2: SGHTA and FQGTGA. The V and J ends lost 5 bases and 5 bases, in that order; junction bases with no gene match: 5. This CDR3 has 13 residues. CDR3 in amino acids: CASSRTGSNEQYF. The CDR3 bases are TGTGCCAGCAGCCGGACAGGGAGCAACGAGCAGTACTTC. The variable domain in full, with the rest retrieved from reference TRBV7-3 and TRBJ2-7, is GAGVSQTPSNKVTEKGKYVELRCDPISGHTALYWYRQSLGQGPEFLIYFQGTGAADDSGLPNDRFFAVRPEGSVSTLKIQRTERGDSAVYLCASSRTGSNEQYFGPGTRLTVT.

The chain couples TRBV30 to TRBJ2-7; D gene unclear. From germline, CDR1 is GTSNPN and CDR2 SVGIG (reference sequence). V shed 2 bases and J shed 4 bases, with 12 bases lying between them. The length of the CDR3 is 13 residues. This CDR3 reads CAWSPGLVYEQYF. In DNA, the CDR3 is TGTGCCTGGAGTCCCGGTCTTGTTTACGAGCAGTACTTC.

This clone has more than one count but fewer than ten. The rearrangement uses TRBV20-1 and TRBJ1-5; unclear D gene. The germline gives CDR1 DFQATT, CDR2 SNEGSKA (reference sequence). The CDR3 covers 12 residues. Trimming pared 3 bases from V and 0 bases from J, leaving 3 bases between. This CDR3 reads CSASYSNQPQHF. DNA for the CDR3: TGCAGTGCTAGCTATAGCAATCAGCCCCAGCATTTT.

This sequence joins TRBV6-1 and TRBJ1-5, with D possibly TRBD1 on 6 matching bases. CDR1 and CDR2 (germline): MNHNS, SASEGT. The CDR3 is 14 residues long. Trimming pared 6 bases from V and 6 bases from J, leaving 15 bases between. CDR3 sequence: CASRPGQRAQPQHF. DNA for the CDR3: TGTGCCAGCAGACCGGGACAACGGGCTCAGCCCCAGCATTTT.

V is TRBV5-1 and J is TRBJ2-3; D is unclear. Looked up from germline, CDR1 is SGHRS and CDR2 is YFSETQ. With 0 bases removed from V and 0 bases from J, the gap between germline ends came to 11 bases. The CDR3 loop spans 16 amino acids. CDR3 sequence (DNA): TGCGCCAGCAGCTTGGTGGCACCCTATAGCACAGATACGCAGTATTTT. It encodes CASSLVAPYSTDTQYF.

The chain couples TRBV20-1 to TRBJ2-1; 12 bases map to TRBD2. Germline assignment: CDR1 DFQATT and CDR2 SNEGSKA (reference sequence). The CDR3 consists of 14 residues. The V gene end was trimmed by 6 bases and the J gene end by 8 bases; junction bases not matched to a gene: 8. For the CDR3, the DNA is TGCAGTGCGCCGCTAGCGGGAGGGCTCGATGAGCAGTTCTTC. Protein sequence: CSAPLAGGLDEQFF.

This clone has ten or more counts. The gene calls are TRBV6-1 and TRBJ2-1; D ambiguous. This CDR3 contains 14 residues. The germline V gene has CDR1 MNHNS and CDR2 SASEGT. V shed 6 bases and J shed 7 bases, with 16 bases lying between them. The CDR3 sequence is CASSLTGNTNEQFF. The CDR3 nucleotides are TGTGCCAGCAGCCTGACTGGAAATACAAATGAGCAGTTCTTC.